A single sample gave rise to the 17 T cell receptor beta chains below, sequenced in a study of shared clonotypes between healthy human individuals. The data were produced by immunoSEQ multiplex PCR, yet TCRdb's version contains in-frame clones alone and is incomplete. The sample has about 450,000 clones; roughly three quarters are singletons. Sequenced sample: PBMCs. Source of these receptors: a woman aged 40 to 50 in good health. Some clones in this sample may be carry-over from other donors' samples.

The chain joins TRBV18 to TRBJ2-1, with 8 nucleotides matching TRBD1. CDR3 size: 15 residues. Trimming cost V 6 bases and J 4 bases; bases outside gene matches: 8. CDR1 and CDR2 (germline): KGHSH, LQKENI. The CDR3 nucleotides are TGTGCCAGCTCCCCTGGACAGGGAATTTACAATGAGCAGTTCTTC. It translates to CASSPGQGIYNEQFF.

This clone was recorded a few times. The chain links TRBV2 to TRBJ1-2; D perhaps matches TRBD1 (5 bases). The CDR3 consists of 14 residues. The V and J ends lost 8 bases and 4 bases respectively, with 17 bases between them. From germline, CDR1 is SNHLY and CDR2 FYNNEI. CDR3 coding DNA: TGTGCCAGCGGGATCCTTCGGGGCGGCTATGGCTACACCTTC. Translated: CASGILRGGYGYTF.

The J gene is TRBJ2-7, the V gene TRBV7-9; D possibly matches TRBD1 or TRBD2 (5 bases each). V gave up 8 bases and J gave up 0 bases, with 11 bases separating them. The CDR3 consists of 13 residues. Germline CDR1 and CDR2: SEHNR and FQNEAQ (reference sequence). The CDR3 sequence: CASGETASYEQYF. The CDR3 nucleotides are TGTGCCAGCGGGGAGACAGCCTCCTACGAGCAGTACTTC. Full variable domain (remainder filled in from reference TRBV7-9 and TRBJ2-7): DTGVSQNPRHKITKRGQNVTFRCDPISEHNRLYWYRQTLGQGPEFLTYFQNEAQLEKSRLLSDRFSAERPKGSFSTLEIQRTEQGDSAMYLCASGETASYEQYFGPGTRLTVT.

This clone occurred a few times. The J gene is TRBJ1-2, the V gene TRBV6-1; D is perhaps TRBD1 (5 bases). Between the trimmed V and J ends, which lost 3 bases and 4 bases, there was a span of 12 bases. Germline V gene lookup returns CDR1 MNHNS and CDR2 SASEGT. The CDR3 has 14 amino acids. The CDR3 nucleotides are TGTGCCAGCAGTGAGGACACATTACTCTATGGCTACACCTTC. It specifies CASSEDTLLYGYTF.

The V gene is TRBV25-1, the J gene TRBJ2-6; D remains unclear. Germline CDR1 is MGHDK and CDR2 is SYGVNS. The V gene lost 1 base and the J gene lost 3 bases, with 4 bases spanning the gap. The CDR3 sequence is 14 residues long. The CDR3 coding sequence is TGTGCCAGCAGTGAATGGGTTGGGGCCAACGTCCTGACTTTC. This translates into CASSEWVGANVLTF.

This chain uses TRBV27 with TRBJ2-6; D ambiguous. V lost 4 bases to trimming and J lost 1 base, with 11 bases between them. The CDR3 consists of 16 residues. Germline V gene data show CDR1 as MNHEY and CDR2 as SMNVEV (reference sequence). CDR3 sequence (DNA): TGTGCCAGCAGTTCGGACCGATTATCTGGGGCCAACGTCCTGACTTTC. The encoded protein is CASSSDRLSGANVLTF.

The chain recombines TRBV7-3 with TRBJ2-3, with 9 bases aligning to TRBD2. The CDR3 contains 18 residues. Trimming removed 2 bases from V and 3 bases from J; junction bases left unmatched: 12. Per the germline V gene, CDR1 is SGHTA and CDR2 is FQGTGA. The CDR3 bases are TGTGCCAGCAGCTTAGGTGGACAGAGGCTAGCGGGAACAGATACGCAGTATTTT. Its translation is CASSLGGQRLAGTDTQYF.

CDR3 amino acids: CAWRGGYTEAFF. In nucleotides, the CDR3 is TGTGCCTGGAGAGGGGGCTACACTGAAGCTTTCTTT. The chain has TRBV30 and TRBJ1-1, with 7 bases fitting TRBD1. CDR1 is GTSNPN and CDR2 is SVGIG in the germline V gene (reference sequence). The CDR3 loop spans 12 amino acids. V dropped 3 bases and J dropped 3; count of bases not matched to a gene: 1.

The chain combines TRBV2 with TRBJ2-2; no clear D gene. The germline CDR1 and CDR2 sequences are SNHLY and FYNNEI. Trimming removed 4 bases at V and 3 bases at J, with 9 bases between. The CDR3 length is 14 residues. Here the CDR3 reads CASSGLTDTGELFF. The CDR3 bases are TGTGCCAGCAGTGGGCTCACCGACACCGGGGAGCTGTTTTTT.

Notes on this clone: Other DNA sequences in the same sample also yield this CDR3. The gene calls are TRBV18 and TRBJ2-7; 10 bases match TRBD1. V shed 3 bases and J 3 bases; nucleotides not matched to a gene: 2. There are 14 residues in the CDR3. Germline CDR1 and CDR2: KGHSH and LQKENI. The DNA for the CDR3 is TGTGCCAGCTCACCTGGGACAGGGGTCTACGAGCAGTACTTC. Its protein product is CASSPGTGVYEQYF.

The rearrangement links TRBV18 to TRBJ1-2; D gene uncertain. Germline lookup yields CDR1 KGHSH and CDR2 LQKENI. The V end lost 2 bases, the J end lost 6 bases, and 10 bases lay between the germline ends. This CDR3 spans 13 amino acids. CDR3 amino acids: CASSPFGKNGYTF. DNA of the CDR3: TGTGCCAGCTCACCATTCGGGAAGAATGGCTACACCTTC.

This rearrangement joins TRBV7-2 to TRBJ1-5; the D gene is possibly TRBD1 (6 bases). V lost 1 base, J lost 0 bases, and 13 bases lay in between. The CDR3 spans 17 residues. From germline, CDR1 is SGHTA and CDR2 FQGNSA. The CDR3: CASSLVGASLSNQPQHF. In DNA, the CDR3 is TGTGCCAGCAGCTTAGTGGGGGCAAGCCTTAGCAATCAGCCCCAGCATTTT.

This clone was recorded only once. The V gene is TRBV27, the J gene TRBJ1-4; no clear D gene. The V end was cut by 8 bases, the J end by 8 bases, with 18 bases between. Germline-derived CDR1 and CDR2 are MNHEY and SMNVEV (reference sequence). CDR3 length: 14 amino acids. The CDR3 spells CASSERRPREKLFF. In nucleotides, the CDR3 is TGTGCCAGCTCGGAGCGGCGCCCCAGGGAAAAACTGTTTTTT.

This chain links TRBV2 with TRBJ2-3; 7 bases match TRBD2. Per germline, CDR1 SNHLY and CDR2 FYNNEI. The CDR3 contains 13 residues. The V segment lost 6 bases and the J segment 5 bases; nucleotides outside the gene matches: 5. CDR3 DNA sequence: TGTGCCAGCAGGGGGGAGGGCGGAGATACGCAGTATTTT. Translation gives CASRGEGGDTQYF. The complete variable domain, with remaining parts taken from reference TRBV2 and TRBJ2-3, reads EPEVTQTPSHQVTQMGQEVILRCVPISNHLYFYWYRQILGQKVEFLVSFYNNEISEKSEIFDDQFSVERPDGSNFTLKIRSTKLEDSAMYFCASRGEGGDTQYFGPGTRLTVL.

CDR3 amino acids: CASSVGLASGGPNEQYF. The CDR3 bases are TGTGCCAGCAGCGTAGGTCTTGCGTCGGGAGGGCCTAACGAGCAGTACTTC. The gene calls are TRBV9 and TRBJ2-7, with 8 positions matching TRBD2. Trimming removed 0 bases from V and 5 bases from J; junction bases left unmatched: 13. CDR1 SGDLS and CDR2 YYNGEE come from the germline V gene. The CDR3 sequence is 17 residues long.

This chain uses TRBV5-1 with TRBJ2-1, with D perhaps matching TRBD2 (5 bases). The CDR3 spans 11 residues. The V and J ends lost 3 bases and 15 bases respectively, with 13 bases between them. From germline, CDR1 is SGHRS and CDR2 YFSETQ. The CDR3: CASSSQDSTFF. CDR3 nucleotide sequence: TGCGCCAGCAGCTCGCAGGACTCGACGTTCTTC.

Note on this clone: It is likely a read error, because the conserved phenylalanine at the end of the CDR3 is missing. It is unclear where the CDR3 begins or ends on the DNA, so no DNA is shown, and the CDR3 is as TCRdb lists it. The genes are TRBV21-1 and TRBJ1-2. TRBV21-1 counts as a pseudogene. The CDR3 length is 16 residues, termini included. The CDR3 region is CASSGRLATEDLWLHL.